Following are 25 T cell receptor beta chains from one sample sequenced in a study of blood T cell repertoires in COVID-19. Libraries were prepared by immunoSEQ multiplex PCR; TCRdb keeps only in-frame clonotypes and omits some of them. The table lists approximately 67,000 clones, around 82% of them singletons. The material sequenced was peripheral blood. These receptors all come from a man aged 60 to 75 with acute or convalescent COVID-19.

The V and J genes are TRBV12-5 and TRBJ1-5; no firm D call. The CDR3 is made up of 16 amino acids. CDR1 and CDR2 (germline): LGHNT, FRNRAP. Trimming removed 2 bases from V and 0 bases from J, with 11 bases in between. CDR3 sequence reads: CASGLMTKVSNQPQHF. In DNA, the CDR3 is TGTGCTAGTGGTTTGATGACTAAGGTTAGCAATCAGCCCCAGCATTTT.

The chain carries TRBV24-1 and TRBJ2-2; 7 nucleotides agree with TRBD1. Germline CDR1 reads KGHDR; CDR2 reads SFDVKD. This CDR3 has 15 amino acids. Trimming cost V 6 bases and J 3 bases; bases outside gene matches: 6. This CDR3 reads CATSKRDSDTGELFF. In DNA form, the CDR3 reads TGTGCCACCAGTAAACGGGACAGCGACACCGGGGAGCTGTTTTTT.

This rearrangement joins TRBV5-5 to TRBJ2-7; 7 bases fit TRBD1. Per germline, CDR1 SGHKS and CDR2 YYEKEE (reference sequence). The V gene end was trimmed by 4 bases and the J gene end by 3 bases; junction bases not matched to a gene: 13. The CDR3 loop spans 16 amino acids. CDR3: CASSEFTGTELYEQYF. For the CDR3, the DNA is TGTGCCAGCAGCGAATTCACCGGGACAGAGCTCTACGAGCAGTACTTC.

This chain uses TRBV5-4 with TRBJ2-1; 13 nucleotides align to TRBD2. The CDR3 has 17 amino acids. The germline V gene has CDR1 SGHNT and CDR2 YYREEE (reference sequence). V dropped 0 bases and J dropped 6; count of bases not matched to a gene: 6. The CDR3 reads CASSLGGLAGSRNEQFF. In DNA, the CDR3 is TGTGCCAGCAGCTTGGGGGGACTAGCGGGGAGCCGCAATGAGCAGTTCTTC. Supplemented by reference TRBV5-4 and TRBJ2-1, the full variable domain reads ETGVTQSPTHLIKTRGQQVTLRCSSQSGHNTVSWYQQALGQGPQFIFQYYREEENGRGNFPPRFSGLQFPNYSSELNVNALELDDSALYLCASSLGGLAGSRNEQFFGPGTRLTVL.

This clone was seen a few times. CDR3 in amino acids: CAWSRGGDTGEQFF. DNA for the CDR3: TGTGCCTGGAGTAGGGGGGGAGACACGGGTGAGCAGTTCTTC. The chain has TRBV30 and TRBJ2-1, with a possible D match to TRBD2 (7 bases). Germline V CDR1 and CDR2: GTSNPN, SVGIG (reference sequence). CDR3 size: 14 residues. V was trimmed by 2 bases and J by 9 bases, leaving 17 bases between them.

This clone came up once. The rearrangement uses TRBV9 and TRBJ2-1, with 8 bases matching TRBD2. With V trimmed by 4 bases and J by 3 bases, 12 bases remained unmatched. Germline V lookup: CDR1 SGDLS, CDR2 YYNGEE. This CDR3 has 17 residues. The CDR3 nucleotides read TGTGCCAGCAGCCTTTCCATGGGACTAGGGAACTACAATGAGCAGTTCTTC. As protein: CASSLSMGLGNYNEQFF. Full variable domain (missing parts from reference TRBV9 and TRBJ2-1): DSGVTQTPKHLITATGQRVTLRCSPRSGDLSVYWYQQSLDQGLQFLIQYYNGEERAKGNILERFSAQQFPDLHSELNLSSLELGDSALYFCASSLSMGLGNYNEQFFGPGTRLTVL.

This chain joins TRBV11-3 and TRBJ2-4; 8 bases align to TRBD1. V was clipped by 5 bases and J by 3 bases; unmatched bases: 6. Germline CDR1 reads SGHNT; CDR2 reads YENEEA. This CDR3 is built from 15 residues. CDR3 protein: CASSPGQGGKNIQYF. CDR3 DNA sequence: TGTGCCAGCAGCCCCGGACAGGGCGGCAAAAACATTCAGTACTTC.

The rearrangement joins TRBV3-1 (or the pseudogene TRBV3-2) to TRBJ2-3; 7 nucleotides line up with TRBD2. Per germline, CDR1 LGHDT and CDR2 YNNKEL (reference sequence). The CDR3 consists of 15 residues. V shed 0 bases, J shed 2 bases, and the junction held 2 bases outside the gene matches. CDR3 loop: CASSQEGGNTDTQYF. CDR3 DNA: TGTGCCAGCAGCCAAGAGGGGGGGAACACAGATACGCAGTATTTT.

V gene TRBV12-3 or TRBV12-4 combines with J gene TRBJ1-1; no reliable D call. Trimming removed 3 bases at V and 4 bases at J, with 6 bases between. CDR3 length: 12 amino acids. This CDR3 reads CASSFHGTEAFF. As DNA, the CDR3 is TGTGCCAGCAGTTTCCACGGCACTGAAGCTTTCTTT.

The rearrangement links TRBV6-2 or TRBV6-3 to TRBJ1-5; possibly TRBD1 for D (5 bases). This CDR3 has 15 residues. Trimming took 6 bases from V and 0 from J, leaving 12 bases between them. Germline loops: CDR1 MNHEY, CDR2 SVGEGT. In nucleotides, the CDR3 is TGTGCCAGCAGCAACCCCCAGGGTAGCAATCAGCCCCAGCATTTT. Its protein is CASSNPQGSNQPQHF.

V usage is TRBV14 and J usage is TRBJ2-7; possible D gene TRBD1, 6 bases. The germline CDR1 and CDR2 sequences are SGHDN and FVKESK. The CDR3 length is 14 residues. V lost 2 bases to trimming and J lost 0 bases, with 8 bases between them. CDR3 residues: CASSQTGSSYEQYV. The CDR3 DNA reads TGTGCCAGCAGCCAAACAGGGTCCTCCTACGAGCAGTACGTC.

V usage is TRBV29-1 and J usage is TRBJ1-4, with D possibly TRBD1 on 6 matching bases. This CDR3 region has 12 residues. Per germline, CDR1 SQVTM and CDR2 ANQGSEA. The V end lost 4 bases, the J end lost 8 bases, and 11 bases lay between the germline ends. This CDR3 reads CSVGRGGEKLFF. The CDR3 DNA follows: TGCAGCGTTGGCAGGGGAGGGGAAAAACTGTTTTTT.

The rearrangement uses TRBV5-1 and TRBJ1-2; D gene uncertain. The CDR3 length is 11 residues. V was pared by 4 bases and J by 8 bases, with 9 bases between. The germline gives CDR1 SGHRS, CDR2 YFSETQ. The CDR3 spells CASSADGGYTF. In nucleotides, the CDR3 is TGCGCCAGCAGCGCCGACGGGGGCTACACCTTC. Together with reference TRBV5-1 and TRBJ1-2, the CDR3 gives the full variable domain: KAGVTQTPRYLIKTRGQQVTLSCSPISGHRSVSWYQQTPGQGLQFLFEYFSETQRNKGNFPGRFSGRQFSNSRSEMNVSTLELGDSALYLCASSADGGYTFGSGTRLTVV.

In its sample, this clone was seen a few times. The CDR3 region is CASSATSGGSSTDTQYF. CDR3 in DNA: TGTGCCAGCAGCGCGACTAGCGGGGGATCTAGCACAGATACGCAGTATTTT. The chain carries TRBV9 and TRBJ2-3; 12 positions match TRBD2. The CDR3 has 17 residues. Per the germline V gene, CDR1 is SGDLS and CDR2 is YYNGEE. Germline trimming cut 3 bases from V and 0 bases from J; bases unmatched to any gene: 5.

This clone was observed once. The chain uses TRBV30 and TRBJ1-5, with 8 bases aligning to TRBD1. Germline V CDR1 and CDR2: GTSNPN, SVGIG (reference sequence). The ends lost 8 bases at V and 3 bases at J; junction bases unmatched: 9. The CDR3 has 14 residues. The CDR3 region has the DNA TGTGCCGCATCGGCGGGACAGGCCAATCAGCCCCAGCATTTT. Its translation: CAASAGQANQPQHF.

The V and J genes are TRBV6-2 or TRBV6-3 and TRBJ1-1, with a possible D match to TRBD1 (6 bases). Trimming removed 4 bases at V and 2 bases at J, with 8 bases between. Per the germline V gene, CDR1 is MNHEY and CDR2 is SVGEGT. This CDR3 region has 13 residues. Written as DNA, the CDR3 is TGTGCCAGCAGTTCACAGGGTAACACTGAAGCTTTCTTT. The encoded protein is CASSSQGNTEAFF.

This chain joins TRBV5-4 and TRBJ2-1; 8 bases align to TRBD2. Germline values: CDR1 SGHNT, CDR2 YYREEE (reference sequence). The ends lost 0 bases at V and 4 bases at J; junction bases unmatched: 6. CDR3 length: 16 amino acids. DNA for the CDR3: TGTGCCAGCAGCTTGGCAGCGGGGGTGGGATACAATGAGCAGTTCTTC. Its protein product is CASSLAAGVGYNEQFF.

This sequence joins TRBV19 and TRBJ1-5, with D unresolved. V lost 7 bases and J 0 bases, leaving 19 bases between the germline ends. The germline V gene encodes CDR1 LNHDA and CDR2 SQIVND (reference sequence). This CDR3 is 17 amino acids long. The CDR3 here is CASTNVGQDYSNQPQHF. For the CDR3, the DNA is TGTGCCAGTACTAATGTTGGGCAGGATTATAGCAATCAGCCCCAGCATTTT.

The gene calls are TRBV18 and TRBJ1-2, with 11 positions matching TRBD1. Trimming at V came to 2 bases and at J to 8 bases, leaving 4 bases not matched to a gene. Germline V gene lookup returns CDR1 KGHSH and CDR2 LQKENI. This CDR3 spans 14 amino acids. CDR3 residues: CASSPGQGAKGYTF. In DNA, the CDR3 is TGTGCCAGCTCACCAGGACAGGGGGCAAAAGGCTACACCTTC. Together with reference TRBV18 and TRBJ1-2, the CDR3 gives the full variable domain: NAGVMQNPRHLVRRRGQEARLRCSPMKGHSHVYWYRQLPEEGLKFMVYLQKENIIDESGMPKERFSAEFPKEGPSILRIQQVVRGDSAAYFCASSPGQGAKGYTFGSGTRLTVV.

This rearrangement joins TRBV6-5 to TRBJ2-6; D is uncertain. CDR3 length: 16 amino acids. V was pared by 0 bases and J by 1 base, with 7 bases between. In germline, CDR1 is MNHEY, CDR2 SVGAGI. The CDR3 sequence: CASSYSSGSGANVLTF. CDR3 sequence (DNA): TGTGCCAGCAGTTACTCTTCCGGGTCTGGGGCCAACGTCCTGACTTTC.

The CDR3 DNA reads TGTGCCAGCCAGACAGGGAAGGACACCGGGGAGCTGTTTTTT. Protein sequence: CASQTGKDTGELFF. The chain combines TRBV25-1 with TRBJ2-2; TRBD1 matches at 7 bases. Germline CDR1 reads MGHDK; CDR2 reads SYGVNS. The CDR3 is made up of 14 amino acids. Trimming at V came to 8 bases and at J to 3 bases, leaving 6 bases not matched to a gene.

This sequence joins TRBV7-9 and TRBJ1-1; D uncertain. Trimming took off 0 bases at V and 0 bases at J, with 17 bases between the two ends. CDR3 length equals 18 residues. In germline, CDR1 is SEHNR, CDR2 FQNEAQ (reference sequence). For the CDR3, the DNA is TGTGCCAGCAGCTTAGCGTCATCTCTCAGAACGATGAACACTGAAGCTTTCTTT. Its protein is CASSLASSLRTMNTEAFF.

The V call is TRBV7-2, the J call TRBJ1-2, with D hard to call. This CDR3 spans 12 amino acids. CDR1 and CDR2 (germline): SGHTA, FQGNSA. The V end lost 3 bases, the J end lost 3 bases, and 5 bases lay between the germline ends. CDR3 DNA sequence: TGTGCCAGCAGCTTGACACACTATGGCTACACCTTC. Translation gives CASSLTHYGYTF.

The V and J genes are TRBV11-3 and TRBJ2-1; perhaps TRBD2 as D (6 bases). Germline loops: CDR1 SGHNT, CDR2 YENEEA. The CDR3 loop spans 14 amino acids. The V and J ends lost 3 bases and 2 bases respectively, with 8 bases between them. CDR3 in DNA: TGTGCCAGCAGCTTGGCGGGGACCTACAATGAGCAGTTCTTC. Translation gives CASSLAGTYNEQFF. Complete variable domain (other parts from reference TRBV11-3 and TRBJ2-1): EAGVVQSPRYKIIEKKQPVAFWCNPISGHNTLYWYLQNLGQGPELLIRYENEEAVDDSQLPKDRFSAERLKGVDSTLKIQPAELGDSAVYLCASSLAGTYNEQFFGPGTRLTVL.

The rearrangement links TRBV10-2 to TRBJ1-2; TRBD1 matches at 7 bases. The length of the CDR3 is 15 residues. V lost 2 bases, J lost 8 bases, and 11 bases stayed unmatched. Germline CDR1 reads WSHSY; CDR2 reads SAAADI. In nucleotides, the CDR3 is TGCGCCAGCAGTGAGCCAAAACACAGGGGTCTCGGCTACACCTTC. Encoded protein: CASSEPKHRGLGYTF.